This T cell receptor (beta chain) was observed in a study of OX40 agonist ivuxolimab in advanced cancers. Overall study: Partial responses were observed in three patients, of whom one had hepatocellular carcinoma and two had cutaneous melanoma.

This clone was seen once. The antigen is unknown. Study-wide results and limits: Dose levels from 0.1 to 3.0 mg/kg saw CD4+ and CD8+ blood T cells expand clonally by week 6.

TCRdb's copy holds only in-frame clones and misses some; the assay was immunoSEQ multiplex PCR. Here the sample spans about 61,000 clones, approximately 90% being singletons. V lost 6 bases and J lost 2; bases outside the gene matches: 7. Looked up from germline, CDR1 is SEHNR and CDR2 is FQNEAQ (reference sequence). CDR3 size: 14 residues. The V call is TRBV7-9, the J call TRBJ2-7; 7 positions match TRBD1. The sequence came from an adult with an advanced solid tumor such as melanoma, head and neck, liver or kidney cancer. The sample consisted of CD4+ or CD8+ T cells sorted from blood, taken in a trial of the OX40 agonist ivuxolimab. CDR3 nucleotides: TGTGCCAGCAGTTCCGGGACAGCTACCTACGAGCAGTACTTC. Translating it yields CASSSGTATYEQYF.